This TCR beta chain was captured by sequencing in a study of cytomegalovirus exposure and HLA in healthy donors. For the study at large: Of about 390 genotyped donors, more than 75% grouped in the Caucasian-associated ancestry cluster.

Findings of the study overall: A classifier reportedly called cytomegalovirus status with high sensitivity and specificity. V segments that were indistinguishable, TRBV6-2 and TRBV6-3 among them, were omitted from analysis.

The CDR3 is 12 residues long. The V end lost 5 bases, the J end lost 6 bases, and 7 bases lay between the germline ends. From germline, CDR1 is SGHTA and CDR2 FQGNSA. Primers for the PCR totalled 60 Vbeta and 13 Jbeta. Original handling: In a later analysis, of roughly 73 million unique beta chains, around 9.9 million appeared in at least two donors. TCRdb's copy holds only in-frame clones and misses some; the assay was immunoSEQ multiplex PCR. The V and J calls and clone size were taken over from that table, and D and trimming were inferred from the DNA. The profile shows 120,000 or so clones, 74% of them singletons. Notes on this clone: Its matching antigen is unknown.

This sequence joins TRBV7-2 and TRBJ2-2; D uncertain. The sample was PBMCs. The clonotype originates from a man aged 40-50 years in good health and CMV-seropositive. DNA for the CDR3: TGTGCCAGCAGCGCTACCCCCGGGGAGCTGTTTTTT. This codes for CASSATPGELFF.